These 27 T cell receptor beta chains came from one sample sequenced in a study of blood T cell repertoires in COVID-19. The assay was immunoSEQ multiplex PCR, and TCRdb's table has in-frame clones only and misses some. The table has 250,000 to 350,000 clones, around 85% seen once. What was sequenced was PBMCs or T cells enriched from blood (not recorded which). All receptors come from a woman in her fifties or sixties who had recovered from COVID-19.

The J gene is TRBJ1-5, the V gene TRBV18; tentative D call: TRBD1 (5 bases). Germline V gives CDR1 KGHSH, CDR2 LQKENI. Trimming pared 6 bases from V and 6 bases from J, leaving 9 bases between. This CDR3 contains 12 residues. The DNA for the CDR3 is TGTGCCAGCTCCCCGGGGGTTCAGCCCCAGCATTTT. Its protein product is CASSPGVQPQHF.

The CDR3, as DNA: TGCGCCAGCCGAGCCCGGGACAACTACGAGCAGTACTTC. Its translation is CASRARDNYEQYF. The genes are TRBV5-1 and TRBJ2-7, with D tentatively TRBD1 (6 bases). Germline V CDR1 and CDR2: SGHRS, YFSETQ. The CDR3 length is 13 residues. V was shortened by 7 bases and J by 3 bases, with 14 bases between the two germline ends.

The chain carries TRBV7-9 and TRBJ1-5, with 9 bases aligning to TRBD1. J was trimmed by 3 bases and V by 4 bases; bases with no gene match: 13. The CDR3 is 18 amino acids. Per germline, CDR1 SEHNR and CDR2 FQNEAQ (reference sequence). The CDR3 nucleotides are TGTGCCAGCAGCTCAGGACAGGGGAAGGCCTACATCAATCAGCCCCAGCATTTT. Its protein is CASSSGQGKAYINQPQHF.

The chain employs TRBV11-2 and TRBJ2-7; 10 bases are shared with TRBD2. Germline V gives CDR1 SGHAT, CDR2 FQNNGV. V was pared by 7 bases and J by 5 bases, with 11 bases of the junction left unmatched. The CDR3 spans 15 residues. The chain's CDR3 is CASNPRLAGIDEQYF. The DNA of the CDR3 is TGTGCCAGCAACCCTAGACTAGCGGGTATTGACGAGCAGTACTTC.

This clone occurred a few times. The V gene is TRBV15, the J gene TRBJ1-5; D might be TRBD1 (6 bases). Trimming removed 5 bases at V and 1 base at J, with 12 bases between. Germline-derived CDR1 and CDR2 are LNHNV and YYDKDF (reference sequence). The CDR3 loop spans 15 amino acids. The CDR3 DNA sequence: TGTGCCACCAGCCCAGGGGTTGAAAGCAATCAGCCCCAGCATTTT. It encodes CATSPGVESNQPQHF.

The CDR3 loop is CASSLAREALETQYF. The CDR3 DNA follows: TGTGCCAGCAGCTTAGCCCGGGAGGCCTTGGAGACCCAGTACTTC. The chain couples TRBV11-2 to TRBJ2-5; 7 nucleotides match TRBD2. Per germline, CDR1 SGHAT and CDR2 FQNNGV. V gave up 1 base and J gave up 5 bases; unmatched junction bases: 7. CDR3 length: 15 residues.

The V call is TRBV9, the J call TRBJ1-4; D call uncertain. The germline V gene has CDR1 SGDLS and CDR2 YYNGEE. The V gene lost 0 bases and the J gene lost 8 bases, with 14 bases spanning the gap. The CDR3 has 15 amino acids. The CDR3 DNA reads as TGTGCCAGCAGCGTAGGACTGCAGAGGAAGGAAAAACTGTTTTTT. It specifies CASSVGLQRKEKLFF.

V gene TRBV18 combines with J gene TRBJ1-2, with a possible D match to TRBD1 (5 bases). Germline V gene lookup returns CDR1 KGHSH and CDR2 LQKENI. The CDR3 has 13 residues. The germline V and J ends were trimmed by 3 bases and 6 bases, with 11 bases remaining between them. CDR3: CASSPRGRDGYTF. The CDR3, as DNA: TGTGCCAGCTCACCCCGGGGGAGGGATGGCTACACCTTC.

This clone was counted many times. The V and J genes are TRBV6-2 or TRBV6-3 and TRBJ1-1, with 9 positions matching TRBD1. This CDR3 has 14 amino acids. Germline CDR1 reads MNHEY; CDR2 reads SVGEGT. Trimming cost V 7 bases and J 2 bases; bases outside gene matches: 5. The CDR3 nucleotides read TGTGCCAGCAACCCAACAGGGGGCAACACTGAAGCTTTCTTT. Protein product: CASNPTGGNTEAFF.

J is TRBJ1-4 and V is TRBV4-3; 9 bases align to TRBD1. The J segment lost 8 bases and the V segment lost 4 bases, leaving 5 bases of the junction unmatched. In germline, CDR1 is LGHNA, CDR2 YSLEER. The CDR3 has 14 residues. CDR3: CASSPWTGDEKLFF. In nucleotides, the CDR3 is TGCGCCAGCAGCCCTTGGACAGGGGACGAAAAACTGTTTTTT.

V usage is TRBV5-1 and J usage is TRBJ1-5, with D maybe TRBD1 (5 bases). This CDR3 is built from 14 residues. Germline V gives CDR1 SGHRS, CDR2 YFSETQ. Deletions cut 4 bases from V and 5 bases from J, with 13 bases between. The CDR3 is CASSTAVGDQPQHF. CDR3 sequence (DNA): TGCGCCAGCAGCACGGCCGTAGGGGATCAGCCCCAGCATTTT. The complete variable domain, with remaining parts taken from reference TRBV5-1 and TRBJ1-5, reads KAGVTQTPRYLIKTRGQQVTLSCSPISGHRSVSWYQQTPGQGLQFLFEYFSETQRNKGNFPGRFSGRQFSNSRSEMNVSTLELGDSALYLCASSTAVGDQPQHFGDGTRLSIL.

This clone has only a few counts. The chain is built from TRBV6-1 and TRBJ2-2; perhaps TRBD1 as D (6 bases). The CDR3 extends over 15 amino acids. The germline V gene encodes CDR1 MNHNS and CDR2 SASEGT. V was pared by 3 bases and J by 4 bases, with 12 bases between. The DNA of the CDR3 is TGTGCCAGCAGTGAGGTACAGGGTCCCACCGGGGAGCTGTTTTTT. This codes for CASSEVQGPTGELFF.

This clone was seen more than once but under ten times. The genes are TRBV28 and TRBJ1-2, with D perhaps matching TRBD1 (6 bases). Trimming took off 1 base at V and 4 bases at J, with 10 bases between the two ends. The CDR3 length is 14 residues. In germline, CDR1 is MDHEN, CDR2 SYDVKM. CDR3 DNA: TGTGCCAGCAGTTTATTAGCCAGGGGCTATGGCTACACCTTC. Encoded protein: CASSLLARGYGYTF.

This clone was found a few times. J is TRBJ1-1 and V is TRBV5-5; D uncertain. The V end was cut by 0 bases, the J end by 6 bases, with 9 bases between. The CDR3 spans 13 residues. The germline V gene encodes CDR1 SGHKS and CDR2 YYEKEE (reference sequence). The CDR3 region has the DNA TGTGCCAGCAGCTTGGCCGCAGGCGCTGAAGCTTTCTTT. This translates into CASSLAAGAEAFF.

A few counts support this clone. The chain combines TRBV30 with TRBJ2-1; 10 bases are shared with TRBD2. In germline, CDR1 is GTSNPN, CDR2 SVGIG (reference sequence). CDR3 length: 15 amino acids. V lost 3 bases to trimming and J lost 8 bases; unmatched junction nucleotides: 10. CDR3 nucleotide sequence: TGTGCCTGGAGAGGTTTAGCGGGAGGACGATATGAGCAGTTCTTC. Translation: CAWRGLAGGRYEQFF.

The chain is built from TRBV18 and TRBJ1-1; D remains unclear. The CDR3 extends over 15 amino acids. Trimming removed 2 bases at V and 0 bases at J, with 10 bases between. The germline V gene encodes CDR1 KGHSH and CDR2 LQKENI. CDR3 amino acids: CASSPYGDLNTEAFF. CDR3 DNA sequence: TGTGCCAGCTCACCATACGGGGATCTGAACACTGAAGCTTTCTTT.

The rearrangement joins TRBV2 to TRBJ2-5; D might be TRBD1 (6 bases). Germline V lookup: CDR1 SNHLY, CDR2 FYNNEI. The CDR3 length is 14 residues. Trimming stripped 9 bases from V and 1 base from J, with 15 bases between. CDR3 loop: CASVRMGAQETQYF. The CDR3 DNA is TGTGCCAGTGTCCGGATGGGGGCCCAAGAGACCCAGTACTTC.

The chain recombines TRBV28 with TRBJ2-5; TRBD2 matches 8 bases. Germline loops: CDR1 MDHEN, CDR2 SYDVKM. The CDR3 runs 14 residues. V was pared by 1 base and J by 10 bases, with 8 bases of the junction left unmatched. CDR3 region: CASSLSLAGGGQYF. The CDR3 DNA reads TGTGCCAGCAGTTTATCCCTAGCGGGTGGCGGCCAGTACTTC.

Here the CDR3 reads CASSDKLSGELFF. The CDR3 DNA reads as TGCGCCAGCAGTGATAAGCTTTCCGGGGAGCTGTTTTTT. This chain connects TRBV10-1 to TRBJ2-2, with D unclear. The CDR3 totals 13 residues. V lost 3 bases and J lost 6, with 8 bases in between. The germline CDR1 and CDR2 sequences are WNHNN and SYGVQD (reference sequence).

The rearrangement uses TRBV25-1 and TRBJ2-1, with 7 bases matching TRBD2. Germline lookup yields CDR1 MGHDK and CDR2 SYGVNS. The CDR3 loop spans 14 amino acids. V was pared by 6 bases and J by 2 bases, with 4 bases of the junction left unmatched. The CDR3 DNA is TGTGCCAGCAGACCGGGACTACCCTACAATGAGCAGTTCTTC. Its translation is CASRPGLPYNEQFF.

This clone was seen once. The chain is built from TRBV2 and TRBJ1-5; maybe TRBD1 (5 bases). Germline V gene data show CDR1 as SNHLY and CDR2 as FYNNEI. The CDR3 sequence is 16 residues long. V was pared by 3 bases and J by 0 bases, with 12 bases between. DNA of the CDR3: TGTGCCAGCAGTGAGCGCAGGGCGGATAGCAATCAGCCCCAGCATTTT. Its protein product is CASSERRADSNQPQHF.

This clone was detected once. DNA of the CDR3: TGTGCCAGCAGCTTGGAAAGGGGGTACGCATCCTACGAGCAGTACTTC. Amino acids: CASSLERGYASYEQYF. The V gene is TRBV7-8, the J gene TRBJ2-7, with D possibly TRBD1 on 6 matching bases. There are 16 residues in the CDR3. CDR1 SGHVS and CDR2 FQNEAQ come from the germline V gene. V dropped 3 bases and J dropped 1 base, with 16 bases sitting between them.

The chain joins TRBV6-5 to TRBJ2-3; 7 nucleotides align to TRBD1. Germline V gene data show CDR1 as MNHEY and CDR2 as SVGAGI. The CDR3 spans 15 residues. V lost 9 bases and J lost 4; bases outside the gene matches: 13. For the CDR3, the DNA is TGTGCCAGTGCCCGAATAGACAGGGCGGCAGATACGCAGTATTTT. It is translated as CASARIDRAADTQYF.

This clone was detected only a few times. V usage is TRBV4-1 and J usage is TRBJ1-6; tentatively, D is TRBD1 (5 bases). V gave up 1 base and J gave up 7 bases, with 11 bases separating them. Germline loops: CDR1 MGHRA, CDR2 YSYEKL. The CDR3 is 15 amino acids. CDR3 region: CASSQVGWGNSPLHF. CDR3 nucleotides: TGCGCCAGCAGCCAAGTTGGCTGGGGCAATTCACCCCTCCACTTT.

The V gene is TRBV3-1 (or the pseudogene TRBV3-2), the J gene TRBJ2-7; a weak D match, TRBD2 (6 bases). Looked up from germline, CDR1 is LGHDT and CDR2 is YNNKEL (reference sequence). The CDR3 is 14 amino acids. Trimming took off 6 bases at V and 3 bases at J, with 15 bases between the two ends. CDR3 loop: CASSTSVGGYEQYF. In DNA, the CDR3 is TGTGCCAGCAGTACAAGCGTCGGGGGCTACGAGCAGTACTTC.

In this sample, this clone turned up once. The V gene is TRBV28, the J gene TRBJ2-1; TRBD2 agrees at 10 bases. Trimming removed 5 bases from V and 5 bases from J; junction bases left unmatched: 6. The CDR3 has 15 residues. CDR1 and CDR2 from the germline V gene are MDHEN and SYDVKM. The CDR3 spells CASSPLAGADNEQFF. CDR3 bases: TGTGCCAGCAGTCCGCTAGCGGGGGCCGACAATGAGCAGTTCTTC.

This sequence joins TRBV6-5 and TRBJ1-5; D may be TRBD1 (5 bases). The germline gives CDR1 MNHEY, CDR2 SVGAGI. The CDR3 length is 14 residues. V lost 4 bases to trimming and J lost 5 bases, with 12 bases between them. The chain's CDR3 is CASSSTGLDQPQHF. CDR3 sequence (DNA): TGTGCCAGCAGTTCCACAGGTCTGGATCAGCCCCAGCATTTT.